Listed below are T cell receptor beta chains from one sample, sequenced in a study of blood T cell repertoires in COVID-19. The data were produced by immunoSEQ multiplex PCR, yet TCRdb's version contains in-frame clones alone and is incomplete. Among roughly 88,000 clones listed, roughly 80% were seen once. The sequenced sample was peripheral blood. The receptors derive from a woman over 75 with acute or convalescent COVID-19. Both conserved end residues are part of each CDR3. A D gene is named only where the DNA matches it firmly. The size field is filled for only some rows; it gives once, few, many or a size class.

-,TRBJ2-1,TRBV15,15,-,CATSRDPGDYNEQFF,TGTGCCACCAGCAGAGATCCGGGGGACTACAATGAGCAGTTCTTC
-,TRBJ1-5,TRBV19,15,once,CASTPKGVPGQPQHF,TGTGCCAGTACTCCGAAGGGGGTGCCGGGCCAGCCCCAGCATTTT
TRBD1,TRBJ2-3,TRBV6-1,15,-,CASSEAFTGADTQYF,TGTGCCAGCAGTGAAGCGTTTACAGGGGCGGATACGCAGTATTTT
TRBD1,TRBJ2-3,TRBV7-3,12,-,CASSSTGDTQYF,TGTGCCAGCAGCTCGACAGGGGATACGCAGTATTTT
-,TRBJ1-1,TRBV27,15,-,CASIHNPRGGTEAFF,TGTGCCAGCATCCACAACCCGCGGGGCGGCACTGAAGCTTTCTTT
-,TRBJ1-3,TRBV5-1,16,-,CASSLEGRTSGNTIYF,TGCGCCAGCAGCTTGGAGGGTAGGACATCTGGAAACACCATATATTTT
TRBD1,TRBJ2-1,TRBV3-1/TRBV3-2,16,-,CASSHLDRGVLNEQFF,TGTGCCAGCAGCCATTTGGACAGGGGGGTTTTGAATGAGCAGTTCTTC
-,TRBJ1-2,TRBV5-4,14,once,CASSVGGENYGYTF,TGTGCCAGCAGCGTCGGCGGGGAGAACTATGGCTACACCTTC
-,TRBJ1-2,TRBV7-2,14,-,CASSLEGPAYGYTF,TGTGCCAGCAGCTTAGAGGGGCCGGCCTATGGCTACACCTTC
TRBD2,TRBJ2-1,TRBV7-2,19,few,CASSLAPGLAGGHKDEQFF,TGTGCCAGCAGCCTAGCGCCGGGACTAGCGGGGGGGCATAAAGATGAGCAGTTCTTC
TRBD1,TRBJ1-5,TRBV11-3,18,-,CASSLWGTAPYSNQPQHF,TGTGCCAGCAGCTTATGGGGGACAGCACCTTATAGCAATCAGCCCCAGCATTTT
-,TRBJ2-3,TRBV19,14,-,CASRPSGGTDTQYF,TGTGCCAGTAGACCTTCGGGGGGCACAGATACGCAGTATTTT
-,TRBJ1-5,TRBV6-2/TRBV6-3,17,few,CASSSLGPVRYNQPQHF,TGTGCCAGCAGTTCCTTGGGGCCAGTTCGTTACAATCAGCCCCAGCATTTT
TRBD2,TRBJ2-7,TRBV9,18,-,CASSHPRGLAGFTYEQYF,TGTGCCAGCAGCCACCCCCGAGGACTAGCGGGCTTCACCTACGAGCAGTACTTC